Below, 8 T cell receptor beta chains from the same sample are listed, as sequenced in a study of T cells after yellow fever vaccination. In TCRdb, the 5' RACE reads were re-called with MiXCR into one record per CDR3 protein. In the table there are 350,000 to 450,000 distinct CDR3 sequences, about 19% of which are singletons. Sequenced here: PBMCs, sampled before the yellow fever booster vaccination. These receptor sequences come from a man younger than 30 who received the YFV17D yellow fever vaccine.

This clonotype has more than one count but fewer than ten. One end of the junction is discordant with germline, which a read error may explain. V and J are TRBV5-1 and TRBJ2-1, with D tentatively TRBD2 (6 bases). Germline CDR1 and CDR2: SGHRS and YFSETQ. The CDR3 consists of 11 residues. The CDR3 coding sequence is TGCGCCAGCAGCCACTCGACTAGTGGGATCTTC. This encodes CASSHSTSGIF.

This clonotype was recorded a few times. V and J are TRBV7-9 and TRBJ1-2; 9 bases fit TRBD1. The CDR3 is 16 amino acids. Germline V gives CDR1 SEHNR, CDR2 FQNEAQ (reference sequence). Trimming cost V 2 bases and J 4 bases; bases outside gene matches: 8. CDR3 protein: CASSLRGGQGPYGYTF. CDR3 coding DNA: TGTGCCAGCAGCTTACGGGGGGGACAGGGCCCCTATGGCTACACCTTC.

The CDR3, as DNA: TGCGCCAGCGTTTGCCCAAAACAGGCGGACTACGAGCAGTACGTC. It is translated as CASVCPKQADYEQYV. The chain carries TRBV4-3 and TRBJ2-7; D might be TRBD1 (5 bases). The CDR3 consists of 15 residues. The V and J ends lost 8 bases and 3 bases respectively, with 20 bases between them. CDR1 and CDR2 (germline): LGHNA, YSLEER.

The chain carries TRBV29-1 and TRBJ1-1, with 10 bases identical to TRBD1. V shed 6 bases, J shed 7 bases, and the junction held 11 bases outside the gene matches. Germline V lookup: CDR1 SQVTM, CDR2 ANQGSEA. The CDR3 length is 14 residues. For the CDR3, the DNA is TGCAGCGTCGCCTCCGGGACAGGGGAATTTGAAGCTTTCTTT. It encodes CSVASGTGEFEAFF.

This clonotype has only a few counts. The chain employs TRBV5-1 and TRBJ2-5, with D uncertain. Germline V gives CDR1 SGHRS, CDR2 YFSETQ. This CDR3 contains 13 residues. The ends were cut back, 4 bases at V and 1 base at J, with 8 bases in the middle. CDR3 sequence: CASSQNFQETQYF. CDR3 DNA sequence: TGCGCCAGCAGCCAAAACTTCCAAGAGACCCAGTACTTC.

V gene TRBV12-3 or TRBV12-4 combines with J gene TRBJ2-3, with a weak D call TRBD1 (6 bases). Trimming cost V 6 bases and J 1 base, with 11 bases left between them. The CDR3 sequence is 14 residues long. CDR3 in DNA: TGTGCCAGCAGAGGGGACAAACGCACAGATACGCAGTATTTT. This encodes CASRGDKRTDTQYF.

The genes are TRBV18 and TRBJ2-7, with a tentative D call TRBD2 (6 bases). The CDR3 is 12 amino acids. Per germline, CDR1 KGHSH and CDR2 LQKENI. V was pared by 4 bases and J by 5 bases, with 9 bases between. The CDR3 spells CASSQGRNEQYV. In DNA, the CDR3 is TGTGCCAGCTCACAGGGGAGGAACGAGCAGTACGTC.

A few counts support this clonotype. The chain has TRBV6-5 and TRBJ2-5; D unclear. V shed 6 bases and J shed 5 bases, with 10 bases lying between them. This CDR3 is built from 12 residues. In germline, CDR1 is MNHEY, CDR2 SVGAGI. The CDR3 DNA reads TGTGCCAGCAGGAGCTCGGCGGAGACCCAGTACTTC. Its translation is CASRSSAETQYF.